Listed below are T cell receptor beta chains from one sample, sequenced in a study of T cell responses to AZD1222 COVID-19 vaccine. Clones were read by immunoSEQ multiplex PCR, and TCRdb kept only the in-frame ones, dropping some. The data contain some 130,000 clones, roughly 90% of them seen just once; the ten biggest clones take up about 6%. Sequences were derived from peripheral blood, sampled on day 0 of AZD1222 vaccination. The origin of the receptors is an adult in good health. The CDR3 runs from the conserved cysteine through the conserved F or W. D genes are given only for firm matches. The size entry is marked missing in some rows and otherwise reads once, few, many or a size class.

V gene: TRBV6-1
D gene: TRBD2
clone size: .
J gene: TRBJ2-1
CDR3 DNA: TGTGCCAGCAGTGAACGACCTCAAGGGACTAGCGGGATGTTGAATGAGCAGTTCTTC
CDR3 protein: CASSERPQGTSGMLNEQFF

V gene: TRBV7-9
D gene: .
clone size: .
J gene: TRBJ2-7
CDR3 DNA: TGTGCCAGTCAAGGATCGGACTACGAGCAGTACTTC
CDR3 protein: CASQGSDYEQYF

V gene: TRBV11-2
D gene: TRBD1
clone size: .
J gene: TRBJ2-7
CDR3 DNA: TGTGCCAGCACTCCCTGGGACAGCAACGAGCAGTACTTC
CDR3 protein: CASTPWDSNEQYF

V gene: TRBV19
D gene: .
clone size: .
J gene: TRBJ1-5
CDR3 DNA: TGTGCCAGTAGTGGACAGAACAATCAGCCCCAGCATTTT
CDR3 protein: CASSGQNNQPQHF

V gene: TRBV19
D gene: TRBD1
clone size: once
J gene: TRBJ1-6
CDR3 DNA: TGTGCCAGTAGTCCAGGACAGGTGGGATCACCCCTCCACTTT
CDR3 protein: CASSPGQVGSPLHF

V gene: TRBV6-2/TRBV6-3
D gene: TRBD1
clone size: .
J gene: TRBJ1-5
CDR3 DNA: TGTGCCAGCAGTAGCCCCCGGGACAGAGGCAATCAGCCCCAGCATTTT
CDR3 protein: CASSSPRDRGNQPQHF

V gene: TRBV7-9
D gene: .
clone size: .
J gene: TRBJ2-7
CDR3 DNA: TGTGCCAGCAGCTACGGGGTGGGTTGGGAGTCGTACTTC
CDR3 protein: CASSYGVGWESYF

V gene: TRBV30
D gene: .
clone size: .
J gene: TRBJ1-6
CDR3 DNA: TGTGCCTGGAGTGGGACAGTCAATTCACCCCTCCACTTT
CDR3 protein: CAWSGTVNSPLHF

V gene: TRBV4-1
D gene: TRBD1
clone size: once
J gene: TRBJ1-1
CDR3 DNA: TGCGCCAGCAGCCACACAGGGGGATGGAACACTGAAGCTTTCTTT
CDR3 protein: CASSHTGGWNTEAFF

V gene: TRBV30
D gene: .
clone size: once
J gene: TRBJ2-1
CDR3 DNA: TGTGCCTGGAGTGTTGGAGGGGCCGGCGAGCAGTTCTTC
CDR3 protein: CAWSVGGAGEQFF

V gene: TRBV12-5
D gene: .
clone size: .
J gene: TRBJ2-1
CDR3 DNA: TGTGCTAGTGGTTTTGCTGCCGGGGCCATTACCTACAATGAGCAGTTCTTC
CDR3 protein: CASGFAAGAITYNEQFF

V gene: TRBV3-1/TRBV3-2
D gene: .
clone size: .
J gene: TRBJ1-3
CDR3 DNA: TGTGCCAGCAGCCTCGAAAGATCTGGAAACACCATATATTTT
CDR3 protein: CASSLERSGNTIYF

V gene: TRBV7-3
D gene: TRBD1
clone size: .
J gene: TRBJ2-2
CDR3 DNA: TGTGCCAGCAGCGTCAACACAGGGGCTGAGCTGTTTTTT
CDR3 protein: CASSVNTGAELFF

V gene: TRBV5-6
D gene: .
clone size: .
J gene: TRBJ1-2
CDR3 DNA: TGTGCCAGCAGCTTGAAGGGATCAAGTGGCTACACCTTC
CDR3 protein: CASSLKGSSGYTF

V gene: TRBV6-5
D gene: .
clone size: .
J gene: TRBJ1-1
CDR3 DNA: TGTGCCAGCACCATGACTCGAATGAACACTGAAGCTTTCTTT
CDR3 protein: CASTMTRMNTEAFF

V gene: TRBV12-5
D gene: .
clone size: .
J gene: TRBJ2-7
CDR3 DNA: TGTGCTAGTGCCTTGGGGGGATACACCTACGAGCAGTACTTC
CDR3 protein: CASALGGYTYEQYF

V gene: TRBV7-6
D gene: .
clone size: .
J gene: TRBJ1-5
CDR3 DNA: TGTGCCAGCAGCCTCACTAGGAATCAGCCCCAGCATTTT
CDR3 protein: CASSLTRNQPQHF

V gene: TRBV7-8
D gene: .
clone size: .
J gene: TRBJ1-3
CDR3 DNA: TGTGCCAGCTTGCGGAGTATGGGAAACACCATATATTTT
CDR3 protein: CASLRSMGNTIYF

V gene: TRBV2
D gene: TRBD1
clone size: .
J gene: TRBJ2-5
CDR3 DNA: TGTGCCAGCAGGCGTCCGGGACAGCCACAAGAGACCCAGTACTTC
CDR3 protein: CASRRPGQPQETQYF

V gene: TRBV9
D gene: .
clone size: .
J gene: TRBJ1-3
CDR3 DNA: TGTGCCAGCAGCGTACGGGGGCTTTATGGAAACACCATATATTTT
CDR3 protein: CASSVRGLYGNTIYF

V gene: TRBV7-9
D gene: .
clone size: .
J gene: TRBJ1-1
CDR3 DNA: TGTGCCAGCAGCTCGAACGTTCGGGGCACTGAAGCTTTCTTT
CDR3 protein: CASSSNVRGTEAFF

V gene: TRBV9
D gene: .
clone size: .
J gene: TRBJ1-1
CDR3 DNA: TGTGCCAGCAGCGTAGGGGGGGGCTTCGCCACTGAAGCTTTCTTT
CDR3 protein: CASSVGGGFATEAFF

V gene: TRBV30
D gene: .
clone size: .
J gene: TRBJ1-6
CDR3 DNA: TGTGCCTGGTCCAGGGGAATTGCCCCATCACCCCTCCACTTT
CDR3 protein: CAWSRGIAPSPLHF

V gene: TRBV30
D gene: .
clone size: once
J gene: TRBJ2-7
CDR3 DNA: TGTGCCTGGAATGAGGGGACCTACGAGCAGTACTTC
CDR3 protein: CAWNEGTYEQYF

V gene: TRBV5-1
D gene: TRBD1
clone size: .
J gene: TRBJ1-2
CDR3 DNA: TGCGCCAGCAGCTCCGTGCAGGGGGTTGGCTACACCTTC
CDR3 protein: CASSSVQGVGYTF

V gene: TRBV3-1/TRBV3-2
D gene: .
clone size: .
J gene: TRBJ1-3
CDR3 DNA: TGTGCCAGCAGCCAAGAATGGACCTCTGGAAACACCATATATTTT
CDR3 protein: CASSQEWTSGNTIYF

V gene: TRBV13
D gene: TRBD1
clone size: once
J gene: TRBJ2-3
CDR3 DNA: TGTGCCAGCAGCCCCCGACAGGGAGTCACAGATACGCAGTATTTT
CDR3 protein: CASSPRQGVTDTQYF

V gene: TRBV12-5
D gene: .
clone size: .
J gene: TRBJ1-1
CDR3 DNA: TGTGCTAGTGGTTCGGAACCTCCGCGGGAAGCTTTCTTT
CDR3 protein: CASGSEPPREAFF

V gene: TRBV27
D gene: .
clone size: .
J gene: TRBJ1-4
CDR3 DNA: TGTGCCAGCAGCCCGGTCCGGGGGCTCATCGGTGAGAATGAAAAACTGTTTTTT
CDR3 protein: CASSPVRGLIGENEKLFF

V gene: TRBV7-8
D gene: .
clone size: .
J gene: TRBJ1-5
CDR3 DNA: TGTGCCAGCAGCTTAGCGACACAGGGAATGAATCAGCCCCAGCATTTT
CDR3 protein: CASSLATQGMNQPQHF

V gene: TRBV6-5
D gene: .
clone size: .
J gene: TRBJ2-5
CDR3 DNA: TGTGCCAGCAGTTACTCGGGAGAGACCCAGTACTTC
CDR3 protein: CASSYSGETQYF

V gene: TRBV5-1
D gene: TRBD1
clone size: .
J gene: TRBJ2-2
CDR3 DNA: TGCGCCAGCAAAACAGGGGGCGTCGAGCTGTTTTTT
CDR3 protein: CASKTGGVELFF